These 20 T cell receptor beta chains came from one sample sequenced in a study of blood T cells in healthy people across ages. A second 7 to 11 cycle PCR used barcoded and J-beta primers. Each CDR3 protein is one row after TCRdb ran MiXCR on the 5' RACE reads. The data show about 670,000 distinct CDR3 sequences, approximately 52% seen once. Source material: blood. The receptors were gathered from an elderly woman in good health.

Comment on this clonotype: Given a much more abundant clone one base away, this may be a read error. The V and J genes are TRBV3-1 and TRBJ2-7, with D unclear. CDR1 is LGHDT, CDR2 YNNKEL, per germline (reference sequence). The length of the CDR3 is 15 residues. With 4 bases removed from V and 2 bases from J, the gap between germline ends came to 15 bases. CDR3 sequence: CASSPPGKGTYEQYF. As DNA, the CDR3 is TGTGCCAGCAGCCCCCCAGGTAAAGGCACCTACGAGCAGTACTTC.

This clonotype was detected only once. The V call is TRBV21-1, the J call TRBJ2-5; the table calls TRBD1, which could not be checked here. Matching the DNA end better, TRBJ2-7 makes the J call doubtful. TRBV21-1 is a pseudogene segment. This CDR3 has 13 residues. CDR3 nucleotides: TGTGCCGAGTTCTCGCCGGGGAACGACGAGCAGTACTTC. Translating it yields CAEFSPGNDEQYF.

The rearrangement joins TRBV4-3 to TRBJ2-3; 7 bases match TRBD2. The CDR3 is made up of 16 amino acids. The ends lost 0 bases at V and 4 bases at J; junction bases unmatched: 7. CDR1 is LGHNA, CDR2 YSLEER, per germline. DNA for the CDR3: TGCGCCAGCAGCCAAGACGGAGCGGGGCGTGCAGATACGCAGTATTTT. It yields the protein CASSQDGAGRADTQYF.

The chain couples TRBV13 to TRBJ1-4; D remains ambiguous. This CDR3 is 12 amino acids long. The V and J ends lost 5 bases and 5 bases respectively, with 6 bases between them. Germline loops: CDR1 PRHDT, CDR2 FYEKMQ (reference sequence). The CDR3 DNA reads TGTGCCAGCAGCCCTCGCAATGAAAAACTGTTTTTT. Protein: CASSPRNEKLFF.

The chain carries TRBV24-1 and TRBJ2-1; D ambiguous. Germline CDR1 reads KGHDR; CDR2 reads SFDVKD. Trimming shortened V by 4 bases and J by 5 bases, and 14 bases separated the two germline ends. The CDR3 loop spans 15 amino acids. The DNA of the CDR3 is TGTGCCACCAGTGAGCCGTGGACGGACCACAATGAGCAGTTCTTC. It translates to CATSEPWTDHNEQFF.

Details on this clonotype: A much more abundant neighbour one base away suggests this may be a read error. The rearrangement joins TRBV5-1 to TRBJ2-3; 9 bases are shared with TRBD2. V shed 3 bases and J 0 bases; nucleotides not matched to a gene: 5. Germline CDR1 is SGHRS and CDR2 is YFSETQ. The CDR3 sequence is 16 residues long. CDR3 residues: CASSSRAGGSTDTQYF. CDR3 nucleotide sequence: TGCGCCAGCAGCTCACGAGCGGGGGGTAGCACAGATACGCAGTATTTT. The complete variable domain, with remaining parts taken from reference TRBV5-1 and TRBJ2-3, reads KAGVTQTPRYLIKTRGQQVTLSCSPISGHRSVSWYQQTPGQGLQFLFEYFSETQRNKGNFPGRFSGRQFSNSRSEMNVSTLELGDSALYLCASSSRAGGSTDTQYFGPGTRLTVL.

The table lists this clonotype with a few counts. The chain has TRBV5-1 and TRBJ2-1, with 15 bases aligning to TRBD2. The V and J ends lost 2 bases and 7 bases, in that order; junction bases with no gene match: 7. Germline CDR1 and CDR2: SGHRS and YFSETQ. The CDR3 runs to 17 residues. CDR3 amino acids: CASSLGLAGGPWNEQFF. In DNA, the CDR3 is TGCGCCAGCAGCTTAGGACTAGCGGGAGGGCCTTGGAATGAGCAGTTCTTC.

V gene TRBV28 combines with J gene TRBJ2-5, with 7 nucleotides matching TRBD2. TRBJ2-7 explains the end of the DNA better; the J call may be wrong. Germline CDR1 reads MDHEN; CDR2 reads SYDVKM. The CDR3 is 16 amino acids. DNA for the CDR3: TGTGCCAGCAGTTCCCCCGGCGGTAGCGGGCTTTACGAGCAGTACTTC. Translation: CASSSPGGSGLYEQYF.

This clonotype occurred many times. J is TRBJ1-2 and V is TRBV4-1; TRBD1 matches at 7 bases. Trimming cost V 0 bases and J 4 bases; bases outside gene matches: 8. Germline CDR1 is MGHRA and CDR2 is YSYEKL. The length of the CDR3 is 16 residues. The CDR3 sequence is CASSQESSGQVYGYTF. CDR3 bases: TGCGCCAGCAGCCAAGAGAGCTCTGGACAGGTCTATGGCTACACCTTC.

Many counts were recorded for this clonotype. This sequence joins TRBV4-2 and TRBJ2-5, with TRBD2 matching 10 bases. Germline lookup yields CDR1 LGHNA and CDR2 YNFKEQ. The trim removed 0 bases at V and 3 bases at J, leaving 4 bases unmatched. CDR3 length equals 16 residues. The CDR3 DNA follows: TGTGCCAGCAGCCAAGATTGGCTAGCGGGAGAAGAGACCCAGTACTTC. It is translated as CASSQDWLAGEETQYF.

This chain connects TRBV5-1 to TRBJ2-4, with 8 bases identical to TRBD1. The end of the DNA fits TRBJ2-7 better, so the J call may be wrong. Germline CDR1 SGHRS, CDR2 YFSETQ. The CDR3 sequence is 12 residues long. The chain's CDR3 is CASSWTGSEQYF. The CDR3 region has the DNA TGCGCCAGCAGCTGGACAGGGTCCGAGCAGTACTTC.

The CDR3 loop is CASSFPRLAGGLNTGELFF. The CDR3 nucleotides are TGTGCCAGCAGCTTCCCCCGACTAGCGGGGGGGCTGAACACCGGGGAGCTGTTTTTT. The V gene is TRBV7-3, the J gene TRBJ2-2; 14 bases fit TRBD2. Trimming at V came to 3 bases and at J to 1 base, leaving 7 bases not matched to a gene. CDR1 SGHTA and CDR2 FQGTGA come from the germline V gene. The CDR3 extends over 19 amino acids.

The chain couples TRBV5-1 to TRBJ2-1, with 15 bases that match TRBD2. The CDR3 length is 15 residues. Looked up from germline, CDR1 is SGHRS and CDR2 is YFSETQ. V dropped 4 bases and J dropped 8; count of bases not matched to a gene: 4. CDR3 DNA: TGCGCCAGCAGCCCCGGACTAGCGGGAGGGGATGAGCAGTTCTTC. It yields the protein CASSPGLAGGDEQFF.

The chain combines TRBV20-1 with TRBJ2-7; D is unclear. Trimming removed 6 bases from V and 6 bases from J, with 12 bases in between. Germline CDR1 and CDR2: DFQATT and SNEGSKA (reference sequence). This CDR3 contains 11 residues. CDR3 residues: CSADSTGEQYF. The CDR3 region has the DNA TGCAGTGCAGACTCGACGGGCGAGCAGTACTTC.

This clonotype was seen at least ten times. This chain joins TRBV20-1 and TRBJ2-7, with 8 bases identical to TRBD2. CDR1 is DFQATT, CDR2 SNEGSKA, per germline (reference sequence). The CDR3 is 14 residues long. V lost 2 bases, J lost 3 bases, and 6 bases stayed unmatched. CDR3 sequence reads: CSARIGLAGYEQYF. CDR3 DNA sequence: TGCAGTGCTAGAATAGGACTAGCCGGCTACGAGCAGTACTTC.

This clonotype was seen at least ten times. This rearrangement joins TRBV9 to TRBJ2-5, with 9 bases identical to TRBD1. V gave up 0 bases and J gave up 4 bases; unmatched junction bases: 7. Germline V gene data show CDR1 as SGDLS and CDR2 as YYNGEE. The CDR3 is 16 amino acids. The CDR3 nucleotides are TGTGCCAGCAGCGTAGGGGACAGGGATTTCCGAGAGACCCAGTACTTC. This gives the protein CASSVGDRDFRETQYF.

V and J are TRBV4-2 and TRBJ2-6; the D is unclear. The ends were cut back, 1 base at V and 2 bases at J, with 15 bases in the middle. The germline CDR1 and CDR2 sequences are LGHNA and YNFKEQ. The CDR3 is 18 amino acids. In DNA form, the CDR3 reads TGTGCCAGCAGCCAAGTGTGGCAGAAATCTGCTGGGGCCAACGTCCTGACTTTC. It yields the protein CASSQVWQKSAGANVLTF.

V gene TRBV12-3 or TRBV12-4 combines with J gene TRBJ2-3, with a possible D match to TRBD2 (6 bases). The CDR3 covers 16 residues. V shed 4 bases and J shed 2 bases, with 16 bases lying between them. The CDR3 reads CASSSRTSTLTDTQYF. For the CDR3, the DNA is TGTGCCAGCAGTTCCCGAACTAGCACTCTCACAGATACGCAGTATTTT.

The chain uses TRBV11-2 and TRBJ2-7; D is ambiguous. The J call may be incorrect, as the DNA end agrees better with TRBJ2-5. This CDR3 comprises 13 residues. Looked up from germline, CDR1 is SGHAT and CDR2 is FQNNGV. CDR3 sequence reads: CASSLIRQETQYF. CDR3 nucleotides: TGTGCCAGCAGCTTAATTAGACAAGAGACCCAGTACTTC.

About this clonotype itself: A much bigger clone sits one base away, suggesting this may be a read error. Here the CDR3 reads CASSVGGNHNEQFF. In DNA form, the CDR3 reads TGTGCCAGCAGTGTAGGCGGGAACCACAATGAGCAGTTCTTC. V gene TRBV12-3 or TRBV12-4 combines with J gene TRBJ2-1, with D maybe TRBD2 (6 bases). Between the trimmed V and J ends, which lost 5 bases and 5 bases, there was a span of 13 bases. The CDR3 spans 14 residues.